This entry describes one T cell receptor (beta chain). What it binds is unknown. This specimen comes from a study of T cell repertoires in cytomegalovirus infection. The wider study: Peptides in the study included HLA-C-restricted and HLA-B-restricted CMV epitopes.

Whole-study findings and limits: CMV-specific HLA-C-restricted TCR beta clonotypes dominated the ex vivo response.

Germline assignment: CDR1 MNHEY and CDR2 SVGEGT. CDR3 length: 14 residues. V gave up 0 bases and J gave up 5 bases; unmatched junction bases: 1. MiXCR was run by TCRdb on the reads, yielding one entry per CDR3 protein. The sample contains roughly 800,000 distinct CDR3 sequences, almost 30% of which appear only once. V usage is TRBV6-2 or TRBV6-3 and J usage is TRBJ2-1, with 7 nucleotides matching TRBD1. Sequenced here: cultured CD8+ T cells from PBMCs, sampled from culture after CMV antigen stimulation. This receptor was obtained from a human donor in good health (CMV status not recorded). Some clones in this sample may be carry-over from other donors' samples. CDR3 sequence (DNA): TGTGCCAGCAGTTACTCGGGACAGCACAATGAGCAGTTCTTC. Protein sequence: CASSYSGQHNEQFF.